The 13 T cell receptor beta chains below were found in one sample sequenced in a study of blood T cell repertoires in COVID-19. Profiled with immunoSEQ multiplex PCR; TCRdb holds only in-frame clones, not every one. The sample holds about 190,000 clones; 80% to 90% are singletons and the top ten take roughly 2.9%. The sequenced sample was peripheral blood. All receptors come from a man in his fifties or sixties with active or convalescent COVID-19.

V and J are TRBV5-6 and TRBJ2-7; 12 positions match TRBD2. The V segment lost 4 bases and the J segment 0 bases; nucleotides outside the gene matches: 5. The germline V gene encodes CDR1 SGHDT and CDR2 YYEEEE. The CDR3 length is 16 residues. CDR3 bases: TGTGCCAGCAGCCCGGGACTAGCGGGCAGCTCCTACGAGCAGTACTTC. Translated, it gives CASSPGLAGSSYEQYF.

CDR3 coding DNA: TGTGCCAGCCTTATCCGGGGGCAAGAGACCCAGTACTTC. Encoded protein: CASLIRGQETQYF. The chain links TRBV5-4 to TRBJ2-5; a weak D match, TRBD2 (6 bases). The CDR3 spans 13 residues. V lost 7 bases and J 2 bases, leaving 12 bases between the germline ends. CDR1 is SGHNT, CDR2 YYREEE, per germline (reference sequence).

The V gene is TRBV9, the J gene TRBJ2-3; possible D gene TRBD2, 7 bases. V was pared by 4 bases and J by 4 bases, with 22 bases between. Germline assignment: CDR1 SGDLS and CDR2 YYNGEE. The CDR3 runs 17 residues. The CDR3 nucleotides are TGTGCCAGCAGCTTCCGACCCGGGGAGGGGGAGTCAGATACGCAGTATTTT. Residues: CASSFRPGEGESDTQYF.

This chain links TRBV12-3 or TRBV12-4 with TRBJ1-4, with D tentatively TRBD1 (6 bases). V was trimmed by 6 bases and J by 8 bases, leaving 13 bases between them. CDR3 length equals 13 residues. The CDR3: CASSLSRGEKLFF. In DNA form, the CDR3 reads TGTGCCAGCAGCCTCTCTAGGGGGGAAAAACTGTTTTTT.

The J gene is TRBJ1-2, the V gene TRBV7-9, with a possible D match to TRBD1 (5 bases). The CDR3 length is 14 residues. Trimming removed 2 bases at V and 5 bases at J, with 12 bases between. CDR1 is SEHNR, CDR2 FQNEAQ, per germline (reference sequence). The CDR3 DNA reads TGTGCCAGCAGCTTATTACGACAGCCTTATGGCTACACCTTC. This translates into CASSLLRQPYGYTF.

V is TRBV5-1 and J is TRBJ2-2, with a tentative D call TRBD2 (5 bases). This CDR3 spans 14 amino acids. CDR1 SGHRS and CDR2 YFSETQ come from the germline V gene. Trimming cost V 2 bases and J 3 bases, with 8 bases left between them. The CDR3 DNA is TGCGCCAGCAGCTTTAGCGTCGACACCGGGGAGCTGTTTTTT. Translation gives CASSFSVDTGELFF.

The V gene is TRBV28, the J gene TRBJ1-2; D gene ambiguous. The germline CDR1 and CDR2 sequences are MDHEN and SYDVKM. V was cut by 3 bases and J by 0 bases, with 8 bases left in between. The length of the CDR3 is 14 residues. As DNA, the CDR3 is TGTGCCAGCAGTTTTCTCGGGGCTAACTATGGCTACACCTTC. Translated, it gives CASSFLGANYGYTF.

The CDR3 DNA is TGCGCCAGCAGCGACAGGGGGAGAAACGCCTACGAGCAGTACTTC. Encoded protein: CASSDRGRNAYEQYF. The genes are TRBV4-1 and TRBJ2-7; 9 bases align to TRBD1. This CDR3 has 15 amino acids. Germline lookup yields CDR1 MGHRA and CDR2 YSYEKL. The V and J ends lost 5 bases and 2 bases, in that order; junction bases with no gene match: 7.

The rearrangement links TRBV29-1 to TRBJ1-1; D is undetermined. The germline gives CDR1 SQVTM, CDR2 ANQGSEA. The V and J ends lost 6 bases and 2 bases respectively, with 10 bases between them. There are 12 residues in the CDR3. The CDR3 DNA is TGCAGCGTGTTAACAAGAAACACTGAAGCTTTCTTT. Protein: CSVLTRNTEAFF.

This chain links TRBV4-1 with TRBJ2-5; unclear D gene. The CDR3 is 14 amino acids. The V end lost 3 bases, the J end lost 2 bases, and 10 bases lay between the germline ends. Germline CDR1 is MGHRA and CDR2 is YSYEKL. Here the CDR3 DNA reads TGCGCCAGCAGCCATGCGCGAGAACAAGAGACCCAGTACTTC. Amino acids: CASSHAREQETQYF.

The chain links TRBV10-3 to TRBJ1-1, with D unresolved. There are 13 residues in the CDR3. Trimming removed 4 bases from V and 1 base from J, with 7 bases in between. The germline gives CDR1 ENHRY, CDR2 SYGVKD. CDR3 region: CAISGLPNTEAFF. Written as DNA, the CDR3 is TGTGCCATCAGTGGACTCCCGAACACTGAAGCTTTCTTT.

The rearrangement links TRBV7-9 to TRBJ1-2, with no clear D. Trimming left V 2 bases short and J 8 bases short, with 9 bases between. The CDR3 has 12 residues. CDR1 is SEHNR and CDR2 is FQNEAQ in the germline V gene (reference sequence). The CDR3 DNA sequence: TGTGCCAGCAGCTTAATCCTAGAGGGCTACACCTTC. Translated, it gives CASSLILEGYTF.

The chain couples TRBV11-2 to TRBJ1-2, with 7 nucleotides matching TRBD1. With 3 bases clipped from V and 13 bases from J, the junction kept 14 bases outside the gene matches. Germline loops: CDR1 SGHAT, CDR2 FQNNGV. There are 14 residues in the CDR3. Here the CDR3 reads CASSLGQFSSVRTF. DNA of the CDR3: TGTGCCAGCAGCTTGGGACAGTTCAGTTCGGTACGCACCTTC.